These 12 T cell receptor beta chains were sequenced from one sample in a study of blood T cell repertoires in COVID-19. Here immunoSEQ multiplex PCR was the method, and the copy in TCRdb shows in-frame clones only, minus some. Of about 160,000 clones listed, roughly 80% were seen once; the top ten hold about 2%. Sequenced: peripheral blood. The receptors derive from a man in his sixties or seventies with acute or convalescent COVID-19.

The table lists this clone with a few counts. V gene TRBV27 combines with J gene TRBJ2-7; weak D call: TRBD1 (5 bases). Germline assignment: CDR1 MNHEY and CDR2 SMNVEV (reference sequence). This CDR3 has 15 residues. Between the trimmed V and J ends, which lost 4 bases and 4 bases, there was a span of 17 bases. In nucleotides, the CDR3 is TGTGCCAGCAGTTCAGGCAGGGTGTATCTATACGAGCAGTACTTC. It yields the protein CASSSGRVYLYEQYF.

V gene TRBV11-3 combines with J gene TRBJ2-7; 11 positions agree with TRBD2. The CDR3 covers 13 residues. Germline V gene sequence: CDR1 SGHNT, CDR2 YENEEA. V trimming: 5 bases; J trimming: 6 bases; junction bases outside the gene matches: 3. CDR3 nucleotide sequence: TGTGCCAGCAGCCGACTAGCGGGGACCGAGCAGTACTTC. Residues: CASSRLAGTEQYF.

The chain couples TRBV7-8 to TRBJ2-7, with D tentatively TRBD2 (6 bases). CDR1 is SGHVS, CDR2 FQNEAQ, per germline. The CDR3 is made up of 15 amino acids. Between the trimmed V and J ends, which lost 7 bases and 3 bases, there was a span of 19 bases. The CDR3 here is CASTPQGEAHYEQYF. CDR3 coding DNA: TGTGCCAGCACCCCCCAAGGGGAGGCGCACTACGAGCAGTACTTC. The full variable domain, in which reference TRBV7-8 and TRBJ2-7 provide the parts outside the CDR3, is GAGVSQSPRYKVAKRGQDVALRCDPISGHVSLFWYQQALGQGPEFLTYFQNEAQLDKSGLPSDRFFAERPEGSVSTLKIQRTQQEDSAVYLCASTPQGEAHYEQYFGPGTRLTVT.

This clone turned up a few times. This chain joins TRBV7-9 and TRBJ2-2, with 7 bases fitting TRBD1. The CDR3 is 14 amino acids. From germline, CDR1 is SEHNR and CDR2 FQNEAQ (reference sequence). With V trimmed by 3 bases and J by 4 bases, 2 bases remained unmatched. As DNA, the CDR3 is TGTGCCAGCAGCTTGGGGACAGTCACCGGGGAGCTGTTTTTT. Its protein product is CASSLGTVTGELFF.

This clone was found a few times. The chain combines TRBV27 with TRBJ1-5; tentative D call: TRBD1 (5 bases). The CDR3 has 16 amino acids. Per germline, CDR1 MNHEY and CDR2 SMNVEV (reference sequence). The V end was cut by 0 bases, the J end by 0 bases, with 9 bases between. The CDR3 DNA reads as TGTGCCAGCAGTTTATCGTGGGGGGATAGCAATCAGCCCCAGCATTTT. Translating it yields CASSLSWGDSNQPQHF.

There are many counts of this clone. This chain links TRBV2 with TRBJ1-1; D is unresolved. V was pared by 4 bases and J by 1 base, with 10 bases between. Germline V gene lookup returns CDR1 SNHLY and CDR2 FYNNEI. This CDR3 comprises 14 residues. The CDR3 reads CASSAGSKNTEAFF. Here the CDR3 DNA reads TGTGCCAGCAGTGCCGGGAGCAAGAACACTGAAGCTTTCTTT.

The J gene is TRBJ1-2, the V gene TRBV6-5, with D unresolved. This CDR3 contains 16 residues. V was shortened by 0 bases and J by 0 bases, with 11 bases between the two germline ends. CDR1 is MNHEY and CDR2 is SVGAGI in the germline V gene. The CDR3 DNA reads as TGTGCCAGCAGTTACTCGAACTCGATCCCTAACTATGGCTACACCTTC. It yields the protein CASSYSNSIPNYGYTF.

The V gene is TRBV15, the J gene TRBJ2-1, with TRBD1 identical over 9 bases. This CDR3 has 14 amino acids. Trimming at V came to 8 bases and at J to 12 bases, leaving 14 bases not matched to a gene. The germline CDR1 and CDR2 sequences are LNHNV and YYDKDF (reference sequence). The CDR3 sequence: CATRRDREIGGQFF. CDR3 nucleotide sequence: TGTGCCACCCGTCGGGACAGGGAAATAGGAGGGCAGTTCTTC.

J is TRBJ2-2 and V is TRBV6-5; D unclear. CDR3 length equals 13 residues. V lost 5 bases to trimming and J lost 1 base, with 5 bases between them. Germline CDR1 is MNHEY and CDR2 is SVGAGI. The CDR3 loop reads CASSRRNTGELFF. CDR3 nucleotides: TGTGCCAGCAGTCGGAGGAACACCGGGGAGCTGTTTTTT.

This chain connects TRBV5-1 to TRBJ1-1; TRBD1 aligns across 11 bases. V gave up 4 bases and J gave up 5 bases; unmatched junction bases: 13. From germline, CDR1 is SGHRS and CDR2 YFSETQ. The CDR3 has 17 amino acids. The CDR3 DNA reads as TGCGCCAGCAGCGAACAAGGGACAGGGGGAGTTTCGACTGAAGCTTTCTTT. This codes for CASSEQGTGGVSTEAFF. Full variable domain (outside the CDR3, taken from reference TRBV5-1 and TRBJ1-1): KAGVTQTPRYLIKTRGQQVTLSCSPISGHRSVSWYQQTPGQGLQFLFEYFSETQRNKGNFPGRFSGRQFSNSRSEMNVSTLELGDSALYLCASSEQGTGGVSTEAFFGQGTRLTVV.

J is TRBJ2-2 and V is TRBV19; 7 bases match TRBD1. This CDR3 is 13 amino acids long. V shed 9 bases, J shed 1 base, and the junction held 2 bases outside the gene matches. Per germline, CDR1 LNHDA and CDR2 SQIVND (reference sequence). DNA for the CDR3: TGTGCCAGCTGGACAGGGAACACCGGGGAGCTGTTTTTT. This translates into CASWTGNTGELFF.

This chain links TRBV6-5 with TRBJ2-5, with D perhaps TRBD1 (5 bases). This CDR3 has 15 amino acids. With 8 bases removed from V and 5 bases from J, the gap between germline ends came to 21 bases. Germline V gene lookup returns CDR1 MNHEY and CDR2 SVGAGI. In DNA, the CDR3 is TGTGCCAGCGGGCCAGGGTATGCGTCAAAGGAGACCCAGTACTTC. Translating it yields CASGPGYASKETQYF.